A selection of T cell receptor beta chains follows, all from one sample in a study of beta chain features in type 1 diabetes. This table comes from immunoSEQ multiplex PCR, and its TCRdb copy is limited to in-frame clones, with some not included. The sample records approximately 170,000 clones, about 9.1% being singletons. The material sequenced was central memory CD4+ T cells from blood. The receptors were sampled from a young woman in good health. CDR3s include the opening cysteine and the closing phenylalanine or tryptophan. Each record gives: clone size, D gene, J gene, V gene, CDR3 DNA, CDR3 protein. A D gene is named only where the DNA matches it firmly. Clone sizes are given selectively: once, few, many, or a class where the clone is expanded.

size: .
D: .
J: TRBJ1-4
V: TRBV11-2
DNA: TGTGCCAGCAGCTCGAGGCAGAGCAATGAAAAACTGTTTTTT
CDR3: CASSSRQSNEKLFF

size: few
D: .
J: TRBJ1-6
V: TRBV6-1
DNA: TGTGCCAGCAGTGAAGGGCGGGCCCTCCACTTT
CDR3: CASSEGRALHF

size: few
D: .
J: TRBJ2-1
V: TRBV4-2
DNA: TGTGCCAGCAGCCAAGGTATCGGGGGCTCCTACAATGAGCAGTTCTTC
CDR3: CASSQGIGGSYNEQFF

size: .
D: TRBD1
J: TRBJ2-5
V: TRBV7-3
DNA: TGTGCCAGCAGCCCGGGACAGTCTTTCGAGACCCAGTACTTC
CDR3: CASSPGQSFETQYF

size: few
D: TRBD1
J: TRBJ1-2
V: TRBV30
DNA: TGTGCCTGGAATCCGACAGGGGGCGGCTATGGCTACACCTTC
CDR3: CAWNPTGGGYGYTF

size: .
D: .
J: TRBJ2-3
V: TRBV7-9
DNA: TGTGCCAGCAGCTTAGGGCTAGCGAACACAGATACGCAGTATTTT
CDR3: CASSLGLANTDTQYF

size: .
D: .
J: TRBJ2-7
V: TRBV30
DNA: TGTGCCTGGAGTAGGCAGGGGAACGAGCAGTACTTC
CDR3: CAWSRQGNEQYF

size: .
D: TRBD1
J: TRBJ2-4
V: TRBV30
DNA: TGTGCCTGGAGTGGACAGGGGGATGCCAAAAACATTCAGTACTTC
CDR3: CAWSGQGDAKNIQYF

size: .
D: TRBD1
J: TRBJ2-1
V: TRBV2
DNA: TGTGCCAGCAGGGGACAGGGGGTTGCCGGGGAGCAGTTCTTC
CDR3: CASRGQGVAGEQFF

size: .
D: .
J: TRBJ1-6
V: TRBV7-2
DNA: TGTGCCAGCAGCTTAGATGGGAGCTCCTATAATTCACCCCTCCACTTT
CDR3: CASSLDGSSYNSPLHF

size: few
D: TRBD2
J: TRBJ2-3
V: TRBV7-8
DNA: TGTGCCAGCAGCCCGACTAGCGTCAGAGATACGCAGTATTTT
CDR3: CASSPTSVRDTQYF

size: many
D: .
J: TRBJ2-5
V: TRBV5-6
DNA: TGTGCCAGCATGCGGGGGCGGGGAGAGACCCAGTACTTC
CDR3: CASMRGRGETQYF

size: few
D: .
J: TRBJ1-1
V: TRBV18
DNA: TGTGCCAGCTCACCCACGCAGACTACCCCTGAAGCTTTCTTT
CDR3: CASSPTQTTPEAFF

size: many
D: .
J: TRBJ1-4
V: TRBV6-5
DNA: TGTGCCAGCAGTTACTATGCAGCCGAGGGTGGGGAACTGTTTTTT
CDR3: CASSYYAAEGGELFF

size: .
D: .
J: TRBJ1-5
V: TRBV4-2
DNA: TGTGCCAGCAGCCAAGATAGCGAGCAGCCCCAGCATTTT
CDR3: CASSQDSEQPQHF

size: .
D: TRBD2
J: TRBJ2-5
V: TRBV11-3
DNA: TGTGCCAGCAGCCTAGGACTAGCGGGGGGTCCGGAGACCCAGTACTTC
CDR3: CASSLGLAGGPETQYF

size: .
D: .
J: TRBJ2-1
V: TRBV7-2
DNA: TGTGCCAGCAGCCTCTGGGCCCTGGAGGGAAATGAGCAGTTCTTC
CDR3: CASSLWALEGNEQFF

size: few
D: .
J: TRBJ1-2
V: TRBV6-5
DNA: TGTGCCAGCTTTGGTTCGGGTCTAACTAACTATGGCTACACCTTC
CDR3: CASFGSGLTNYGYTF

size: few
D: .
J: TRBJ1-2
V: TRBV7-2
DNA: TGTGCCAGCAGCTTATCCCAGGGGAACTATGGCTACACCTTC
CDR3: CASSLSQGNYGYTF

size: .
D: .
J: TRBJ2-7
V: TRBV5-6
DNA: TGTGCCAGCAGCCAGGGGCCACAGGGCCGGGAGCAGTACTTC
CDR3: CASSQGPQGREQYF

size: few
D: .
J: TRBJ2-7
V: TRBV5-1
DNA: TGCGCCAGCAGCTTTACAGGGAATTCCGGCGAGCAGTACTTC
CDR3: CASSFTGNSGEQYF

size: .
D: TRBD1
J: TRBJ1-1
V: TRBV7-9
DNA: TGTGCCAGCAGCTTAAAGGGACAGGGGGCCACTGAAGCTTTCTTT
CDR3: CASSLKGQGATEAFF

size: .
D: TRBD1
J: TRBJ2-1
V: TRBV5-1
DNA: TGCGCCAGCAGCATACAGGGGCTGGACTACAATGAGCAGTTCTTC
CDR3: CASSIQGLDYNEQFF

size: few
D: TRBD1
J: TRBJ1-4
V: TRBV6-6
DNA: TGTGCCAGCAGTTACCAGGGGGGTGCTGAAAAACTGTTTTTT
CDR3: CASSYQGGAEKLFF

size: .
D: .
J: TRBJ1-2
V: TRBV10-3
DNA: TGTGCCATCAACCCGACAGGAGACTATGGCTACACCTTC
CDR3: CAINPTGDYGYTF

size: .
D: TRBD1
J: TRBJ1-2
V: TRBV6-5
DNA: TGTGCCAGCAGGGTGGGACAGGGCGTCTATGGCTACACCTTC
CDR3: CASRVGQGVYGYTF

size: .
D: TRBD1
J: TRBJ2-2
V: TRBV29-1
DNA: TGCAGCGGACGGACAGGGTACGGGGAGCTGTTTTTT
CDR3: CSGRTGYGELFF

size: few
D: .
J: TRBJ2-1
V: TRBV5-6
DNA: TGTGCCAGCAGCTCGGGTCCCCCTTCGAGAGCCTACAATGAGCAGTTCTTC
CDR3: CASSSGPPSRAYNEQFF

size: few
D: .
J: TRBJ1-1
V: TRBV4-1
DNA: TGCGCCAGCAGCCAAGCTTGGAACCGGGGCACTGAAGCTTTCTTT
CDR3: CASSQAWNRGTEAFF

size: few
D: .
J: TRBJ2-1
V: TRBV6-1
DNA: TGTGCCAGCAGTGGCGGCGGATCCCGGAGTGAGCAGTTCTTC
CDR3: CASSGGGSRSEQFF

size: .
D: TRBD1
J: TRBJ2-1
V: TRBV19
DNA: TGTGCCAGTAGTTCCACCGGGACAGGGAGGGATGAGCAGTTCTTC
CDR3: CASSSTGTGRDEQFF

size: .
D: .
J: TRBJ1-1
V: TRBV29-1
DNA: TGCAGCGCTAGGACAGCCGACGACACTGAAGCTTTCTTT
CDR3: CSARTADDTEAFF

size: few
D: .
J: TRBJ2-7
V: TRBV4-1
DNA: TGCGCCAGCAGTCATTTCTACGAGCAGTACTTC
CDR3: CASSHFYEQYF

size: .
D: .
J: TRBJ1-4
V: TRBV7-9
DNA: TGTGCCAGCAGCTTAGAATGGAGGCCTAATGAAAAACTGTTTTTT
CDR3: CASSLEWRPNEKLFF

size: .
D: .
J: TRBJ1-2
V: TRBV19
DNA: TGTGCCAGTAGTACTGCACAGCTCTATGGCTACACCTTC
CDR3: CASSTAQLYGYTF

size: few
D: TRBD1
J: TRBJ2-1
V: TRBV5-1
DNA: TGCGCCAGCAGCGAGGGACAGGGAAGCTCCTACAATGAGCAGTTCTTC
CDR3: CASSEGQGSSYNEQFF

size: few
D: .
J: TRBJ1-4
V: TRBV4-1
DNA: TGCGCCAGCAGCCCGGGTGGAGCTGCAACTAATGAAAAACTGTTTTTT
CDR3: CASSPGGAATNEKLFF

size: few
D: TRBD2
J: TRBJ2-7
V: TRBV7-3
DNA: TGTGCCAGCAGCTTAGTCGGGCTAGCGGGAGGGGGCTCCTACGAGCAGTACTTC
CDR3: CASSLVGLAGGGSYEQYF

size: .
D: .
J: TRBJ1-2
V: TRBV5-1
DNA: TGCGCCAGCAGCGCGACGACAGGAACCAACTATGGCTACACCTTC
CDR3: CASSATTGTNYGYTF

size: many
D: TRBD2
J: TRBJ2-5
V: TRBV15
DNA: TGTGCCACCAGCAGATCCCCGGGGGGGCCGGAGACCCAGTACTTC
CDR3: CATSRSPGGPETQYF

size: few
D: .
J: TRBJ2-1
V: TRBV7-2
DNA: TGTGCCAGCAGCCCCCCCCCTCCCTACAATGAGCAGTTCTTC
CDR3: CASSPPPPYNEQFF

size: few
D: TRBD1
J: TRBJ1-6
V: TRBV7-8
DNA: TGTGCCAGCAGCAAAGGACAGGGGGCGAGCTCACCCCTCCACTTT
CDR3: CASSKGQGASSPLHF

size: .
D: TRBD2
J: TRBJ2-3
V: TRBV5-4
DNA: TGTGCCAGCAGCTTAGCGGGAGGGGGTACAGATACGCAGTATTTT
CDR3: CASSLAGGGTDTQYF

size: few
D: .
J: TRBJ1-1
V: TRBV7-9
DNA: TGTGCCAGCAGCTTTGGAGACCGCGCCCACACTGAAGCTTTCTTT
CDR3: CASSFGDRAHTEAFF

size: few
D: .
J: TRBJ2-7
V: TRBV5-1
DNA: TGCGCCAGCAGCTTGACAGGGAGCAACTACGAGCAGTACTTC
CDR3: CASSLTGSNYEQYF

size: few
D: TRBD2
J: TRBJ2-1
V: TRBV7-3
DNA: TGTGCCAGCAGCTTGACTAGCGGGGGCCACTGGCAGTTCTTC
CDR3: CASSLTSGGHWQFF

size: .
D: TRBD1
J: TRBJ1-2
V: TRBV19
DNA: TGTGCCAGTAGTTTGGACAGGGGGCTCTATGGCTACACCTTC
CDR3: CASSLDRGLYGYTF

size: few
D: .
J: TRBJ1-1
V: TRBV7-3
DNA: TGTGCCAGCAGCTCCGAGGCATTGACTGAAGCTTTCTTT
CDR3: CASSSEALTEAFF

size: once
D: .
J: TRBJ1-5
V: TRBV6-1
DNA: TGTGCCAGCAGTTTGGGGGGAGGCCAGCCCCAGCATTTT
CDR3: CASSLGGGQPQHF

size: .
D: .
J: TRBJ2-2
V: TRBV29-1
DNA: TGCAGCGTGACACCGGCGGGTTTCACCGGGGAGCTGTTTTTT
CDR3: CSVTPAGFTGELFF

size: many
D: .
J: TRBJ1-5
V: TRBV29-1
DNA: TGCAGCGTTGTTGAAGGGGAACAGCCCCAGCATTTT
CDR3: CSVVEGEQPQHF